The entry below describes one T cell receptor (beta chain). Its antigen is unknown. PCR amplification relied on 60 Vbeta primers (plus 13 Jbeta primers). TCRdb's table, derived via immunoSEQ multiplex PCR, lists solely in-frame clones and lacks some. The table includes around 190,000 clones, 79% detected once. The data derive from a study of cytomegalovirus exposure and HLA in healthy donors. Findings and caveats of the study: Researchers reportedly found TCR beta sequences accurately predicted most subjects' HLA-A and HLA-B alleles. Earlier analysis found most TCR beta V segments productive about 87% or about 30% of the time.

V was shortened by 4 bases and J by 4 bases, with 13 bases between the two germline ends. This CDR3 region has 15 residues. The germline V gene has CDR1 MDHEN and CDR2 SYDVKM. The rearrangement links TRBV28 to TRBJ2-2; no definite D call. Sequenced material: PBMCs. The TCR comes from a woman in her 30s in good health and CMV-seropositive. The CDR3 region has the DNA TGTGCCAGCAGTTCCTACCACAGTCGCACCGGGGAGCTGTTTTTT. Encoded protein: CASSSYHSRTGELFF. Drawing the rest from reference TRBV28 and TRBJ2-2, the complete variable domain is DVKVTQSSRYLVKRTGEKVFLECVQDMDHENMFWYRQDPGLGLRLIYFSYDVKMKEKGDIPEGYSVSREKKERFSLILESASTNQTSMYLCASSSYHSRTGELFFGEGSRLTVL.